This T cell receptor (beta chain) is from a study of Graves' ophthalmopathy and Graves' hyperthyroidism. This CDR3 contains 13 residues. Germline CDR1 is SQVTM and CDR2 is ANQGSEA. The authors amplified TCR beta CDR3 regions from RNA transcripts. HTBI primers primed a first-round RT-PCR, and a second-round multiplex PCR followed. TCRdb passed the multiplex PCR reads through MiXCR, listing each CDR3 protein once. The table shows 230,000 or so distinct CDR3 sequences, with about 46% occurring only once. This sequence was found in an adult man with Graves' ophthalmopathy. Input material: peripheral blood. This rearrangement joins TRBV29-1 to TRBJ2-5, with a tentative D call TRBD2 (6 bases). This CDR3 reads CRNGLVGGETQYF. CDR3 in DNA: TGCAGGAATGGCCTGGTCGGGGGAGAGACCCAGTACTTC.